Listed here are 32 T cell receptor beta chains from one sample, sequenced in a study of blood T cell repertoires in COVID-19 (dated by TCRdb to 2020 to 2021). Library preparation used the immunoSEQ multiplex PCR assay. TCRdb mirrors the immuneACCESS table, restricted to in-frame sequences. Some clones are absent from its copies; in checked studies, under half trace to an unresolved V gene, and the reason for the others is unknown. The sample includes under 30,000 clones, with about 86% observed a single time. The top ten clones comprise 18% of the sample. The specimen sequenced was peripheral blood. The receptors here all came from a human donor with acute or convalescent COVID-19. The donor label of this sample is uncertain.

J is TRBJ2-7 and V is TRBV5-4, with D possibly being TRBD2 (6 bases). Germline CDR1 and CDR2: SGHNT and YYREEE (reference sequence). This CDR3 contains 17 residues. V was trimmed by 1 base and J by 5 bases, leaving 22 bases between them. CDR3: CASSLPPGSVAGNEQYF. The CDR3 nucleotides read TGTGCCAGCAGCTTGCCACCTGGATCAGTCGCGGGAAACGAGCAGTACTTC.

The chain joins TRBV19 to TRBJ1-5; 10 nucleotides match TRBD1. The V segment lost 1 base and the J segment 5 bases; nucleotides outside the gene matches: 2. CDR3 size: 15 residues. Germline V CDR1 and CDR2: LNHDA, SQIVND (reference sequence). This CDR3 reads CASSIGQGAYQPQHF. CDR3 DNA sequence: TGTGCCAGTAGTATAGGACAGGGGGCTTATCAGCCCCAGCATTTT.

The rearrangement uses TRBV29-1 and TRBJ2-4, with D possibly being TRBD2 (5 bases). This CDR3 is built from 13 residues. V lost 7 bases and J lost 4, with 14 bases in between. Per the germline V gene, CDR1 is SQVTM and CDR2 is ANQGSEA. Here the CDR3 reads CSAGVGGKNIQYF. The CDR3 nucleotides are TGCAGCGCCGGGGTGGGCGGGAAAAACATTCAGTACTTC.

The chain is built from TRBV5-4 and TRBJ1-5; 7 bases fit TRBD1. V gave up 3 bases and J gave up 9 bases; unmatched junction bases: 9. Germline V gives CDR1 SGHNT, CDR2 YYREEE (reference sequence). CDR3 length equals 14 residues. The CDR3 here is CASSSDRASGPQHF. The CDR3 DNA reads as TGTGCCAGCAGCTCAGACAGGGCCTCAGGGCCCCAGCATTTT.

V usage is TRBV15 and J usage is TRBJ1-1; tentatively, D is TRBD1 (6 bases). The CDR3 runs 15 residues. Germline CDR1 reads LNHNV; CDR2 reads YYDKDF (reference sequence). With 1 base removed from V and 4 bases from J, the gap between germline ends came to 13 bases. CDR3 nucleotide sequence: TGTGCCACCAGCAGAGGGTCGGTGGGGGCCACTGAAGCTTTCTTT. Its translation is CATSRGSVGATEAFF.

V and J are TRBV4-2 and TRBJ2-2; 7 nucleotides match TRBD2. Looked up from germline, CDR1 is LGHNA and CDR2 is YNFKEQ. V was pared by 4 bases and J by 1 base, with 3 bases of the junction left unmatched. This CDR3 contains 15 residues. Here the CDR3 reads CASSRPGGNTGELFF. CDR3 sequence (DNA): TGTGCCAGCAGCCGACCGGGAGGGAACACCGGGGAGCTGTTTTTT.

The V call is TRBV7-5, the J call TRBJ2-3; the table's D call, TRBD2, has no DNA check behind it. TRBV7-5 is termed a pseudogene. The CDR3 extends over 16 amino acids. The CDR3 DNA reads as TGTGCCAGAAGCCTCCTCCAAAGCGCTAGCACAGATACGCAGTATTTT. Its protein is CARSLLQSASTDTQYF.

The chain carries TRBV11-2 and TRBJ1-2; no definite D call. CDR1 is SGHAT and CDR2 is FQNNGV in the germline V gene. CDR3 length: 14 residues. Trimming removed 9 bases from V and 4 bases from J, with 18 bases in between. CDR3 residues: CASSPSPGPYGYTF. CDR3 nucleotide sequence: TGTGCCAGTAGCCCCTCGCCAGGCCCCTATGGCTACACCTTC. Supplemented by reference TRBV11-2 and TRBJ1-2, the full variable domain reads EAGVAQSPRYKIIEKRQSVAFWCNPISGHATLYWYQQILGQGPKLLIQFQNNGVVDDSQLPKDRFSAERLKGVDSTLKIQPAKLEDSAVYLCASSPSPGPYGYTFGSGTRLTVV.

The chain employs TRBV3-1 (or the pseudogene TRBV3-2) and TRBJ2-2; D remains ambiguous. The CDR3 is 13 amino acids. Trimming cost V 4 bases and J 8 bases, with 11 bases left between them. Germline assignment: CDR1 LGHDT and CDR2 YNNKEL (reference sequence). This CDR3 is CASSPTASGELFF. Written as DNA, the CDR3 is TGTGCCAGCAGCCCCACTGCGAGTGGGGAGCTGTTTTTT.

This rearrangement joins TRBV5-1 to TRBJ2-5, with D maybe TRBD2 (6 bases). The germline gives CDR1 SGHRS, CDR2 YFSETQ. Trimming left V 0 bases short and J 0 bases short, with 9 bases between. The CDR3 is 15 amino acids. CDR3 nucleotides: TGCGCCAGCAGCTTGGGGGGCGGGAACCAAGAGACCCAGTACTTC. Translating gives CASSLGGGNQETQYF. Variable domain in full (rest from reference TRBV5-1 and TRBJ2-5): KAGVTQTPRYLIKTRGQQVTLSCSPISGHRSVSWYQQTPGQGLQFLFEYFSETQRNKGNFPGRFSGRQFSNSRSEMNVSTLELGDSALYLCASSLGGGNQETQYFGPGTRLLVL.

For the CDR3, the DNA is TGTGCCAGCAGCTTGGTCTCAGGCCACAGCTCCTACGAGCAGTACTTC. This gives the protein CASSLVSGHSSYEQYF. The chain employs TRBV5-6 and TRBJ2-7; unclear D gene. The germline V gene encodes CDR1 SGHDT and CDR2 YYEEEE. This CDR3 has 16 residues. V lost 0 bases and J 0 bases, leaving 13 bases between the germline ends.

V and J are TRBV7-8 and TRBJ1-1, with D tentatively TRBD1 (5 bases). Germline V CDR1 and CDR2: SGHVS, FQNEAQ. Trimming removed 4 bases from V and 5 bases from J, with 17 bases in between. The CDR3 consists of 15 residues. The CDR3 region has the DNA TGTGCCAGCAGCTACCCGCGGGGGGATGAGACTGAAGCTTTCTTT. Protein: CASSYPRGDETEAFF.

The CDR3 loop is CASSSTSGGYEQYF. The CDR3 DNA sequence: TGTGCCAGCAGTTCAACTAGCGGGGGTTACGAGCAGTACTTC. The gene calls are TRBV11-3 and TRBJ2-7; 11 nucleotides match TRBD2. V was clipped by 6 bases and J by 4 bases; unmatched bases: 5. This CDR3 is 14 amino acids long. Looked up from germline, CDR1 is SGHNT and CDR2 is YENEEA.

The rearrangement links TRBV18 to TRBJ1-5, with a tentative D call TRBD1 (6 bases). V was shortened by 2 bases and J by 0 bases, with 14 bases between the two germline ends. The CDR3 runs 17 residues. From germline, CDR1 is KGHSH and CDR2 LQKENI. CDR3 nucleotides: TGTGCCAGCTCACCAACAGCGCCAGGGGCTAGCAATCAGCCCCAGCATTTT. It specifies CASSPTAPGASNQPQHF.

The rearrangement joins TRBV6-5 to TRBJ1-1, with D uncertain. V lost 7 bases, J lost 6 bases, and 15 bases lay in between. This CDR3 comprises 13 residues. Germline CDR1 MNHEY, CDR2 SVGAGI. The CDR3 coding sequence is TGTGCCAGCACCGAGGGAGCAGACCCTGAAGCTTTCTTT. Protein sequence: CASTEGADPEAFF.

The chain employs TRBV6-5 and TRBJ2-3; 7 bases fit TRBD1. This CDR3 has 14 amino acids. The junction had 8 bases not matched to a gene; V was cut back by 6 bases and J by 5 bases. CDR1 is MNHEY, CDR2 SVGAGI, per germline. The CDR3 sequence is CASRETGLEDTQYF. DNA of the CDR3: TGTGCCAGCAGGGAGACAGGGTTGGAAGATACGCAGTATTTT.

V is TRBV3-1 (or the pseudogene TRBV3-2) and J is TRBJ2-1, with a weak D call TRBD1 (6 bases). This CDR3 contains 17 residues. Germline V gene sequence: CDR1 LGHDT, CDR2 YNNKEL (reference sequence). Trimming took off 1 base at V and 0 bases at J, with 13 bases between the two ends. CDR3 DNA sequence: TGTGCCAGCAGCCAAGTCACAGGGACCTCCTCCTACAATGAGCAGTTCTTC. Protein: CASSQVTGTSSYNEQFF.

The rearrangement joins TRBV7-3 to TRBJ2-7, with a weak D call TRBD2 (6 bases). Trimming stripped 2 bases from V and 2 bases from J, with 13 bases between. Germline V gene data show CDR1 as SGHTA and CDR2 as FQGTGA. The CDR3 runs to 15 residues. CDR3: CASSLFAGPTYEQYF. The CDR3 coding sequence is TGTGCCAGCAGCTTATTTGCGGGGCCTACCTACGAGCAGTACTTC.

The chain has TRBV6-1 and TRBJ2-1; TRBD2 matches at 14 bases. Per germline, CDR1 MNHNS and CDR2 SASEGT. The V and J ends lost 2 bases and 12 bases, in that order; junction bases with no gene match: 15. The CDR3 is 18 residues long. The CDR3 loop is CASSELGQVGTSGSWQFF. DNA for the CDR3: TGTGCCAGCAGTGAACTGGGGCAGGTAGGGACTAGCGGGAGTTGGCAGTTCTTC.

This chain connects TRBV7-8 to TRBJ2-5; 14 nucleotides agree with TRBD2. J lost 1 base, V lost 5 bases, and 9 bases had no gene match. CDR1 SGHVS and CDR2 FQNEAQ come from the germline V gene. The CDR3 runs to 18 residues. The CDR3 DNA reads as TGTGCCAGCAGCACGACTAGCGGGGGGGTAGGGGGCCAAGAGACCCAGTACTTC. This encodes CASSTTSGGVGGQETQYF.

The chain carries TRBV6-4 and TRBJ1-6; perhaps TRBD1 as D (6 bases). Germline CDR1 MRHNA, CDR2 SNTAGT. Trimming removed 2 bases from V and 6 bases from J, with 20 bases in between. This CDR3 contains 18 residues. The CDR3 DNA sequence: TGTGCCAGCAGTGACCACGGACAGAATCAGGGCGGTAATTCACCCCTCCACTTT. Translating gives CASSDHGQNQGGNSPLHF.

The chain links TRBV10-2 to TRBJ2-1; 13 nucleotides agree with TRBD2. Germline V gene lookup returns CDR1 WSHSY and CDR2 SAAADI. The CDR3 is made up of 14 amino acids. The junction had 8 bases not matched to a gene; V was cut back by 9 bases and J by 9 bases. The CDR3 DNA follows: TGCGCCAGTGCGACTAGCGGGAGGTTGCCTGAGCAGTTCTTC. It yields the protein CASATSGRLPEQFF.

This rearrangement joins TRBV29-1 to TRBJ1-3; no firm D call. The CDR3 runs 16 residues. The germline CDR1 and CDR2 sequences are SQVTM and ANQGSEA. V dropped 4 bases and J dropped 0 bases, with 16 bases sitting between them. CDR3 sequence reads: CSVVIYEAPSGNTIYF. The CDR3, as DNA: TGCAGCGTTGTGATTTATGAAGCCCCCTCTGGAAACACCATATATTTT.

The V call is TRBV13, the J call TRBJ2-3; 8 bases are a match to TRBD1. This CDR3 has 15 amino acids. J gave up 6 bases and V 2 bases, and 7 bases lay outside the gene matches. Germline CDR1 is PRHDT and CDR2 is FYEKMQ (reference sequence). The CDR3 reads CASSLRRQGADTQYF. For the CDR3, the DNA is TGTGCCAGCAGCTTAAGGCGTCAGGGGGCGGATACGCAGTATTTT.

The chain is built from TRBV9 and TRBJ2-2; TRBD2 matches at 9 bases. This CDR3 is built from 16 residues. Trimming at V came to 0 bases and at J to 6 bases, leaving 6 bases not matched to a gene. Germline loops: CDR1 SGDLS, CDR2 YYNGEE. In DNA form, the CDR3 reads TGTGCCAGCAGCGTAGAACCGACTAGCGGTGCCGGGGAGCTGTTTTTT. It encodes CASSVEPTSGAGELFF.

This chain uses TRBV19 with TRBJ1-5; D is perhaps TRBD1 (6 bases). Trimming took 7 bases from V and 2 from J, leaving 12 bases between them. CDR3 length: 14 amino acids. Germline lookup yields CDR1 LNHDA and CDR2 SQIVND (reference sequence). CDR3 residues: CASKQGERNQPQHF. In DNA, the CDR3 is TGTGCCAGTAAACAGGGAGAGCGCAATCAGCCCCAGCATTTT.

The chain couples TRBV10-3 to TRBJ1-5; a weak D match, TRBD1 (5 bases). Trimming stripped 3 bases from V and 6 bases from J, with 6 bases between. Germline V gives CDR1 ENHRY, CDR2 SYGVKD. The CDR3 spans 12 residues. This CDR3 reads CAISDRGQPQHF. In nucleotides, the CDR3 is TGTGCCATCAGTGATAGGGGTCAGCCCCAGCATTTT.

In its sample, this clone was seen a few times. V usage is TRBV7-2 and J usage is TRBJ1-5; no clear D. Germline-derived CDR1 and CDR2 are SGHTA and FQGNSA. The length of the CDR3 is 13 residues. V was pared by 5 bases and J by 5 bases, with 10 bases between. For the CDR3, the DNA is TGTGCCAGCAGCGCCTTTGGAGATCAGCCCCAGCATTTT. Amino acid sequence: CASSAFGDQPQHF.

This rearrangement joins TRBV5-1 to TRBJ1-1; TRBD1 aligns across 12 bases. The CDR3 is 15 amino acids. Per germline, CDR1 SGHRS and CDR2 YFSETQ. J lost 4 bases, V lost 3 bases, and 4 bases had no gene match. CDR3 in amino acids: CASSWGQGASTEAFF. CDR3 in DNA: TGCGCCAGCAGCTGGGGACAGGGGGCCTCCACTGAAGCTTTCTTT.

The sample holds a few counts of this clone. J is TRBJ2-1 and V is TRBV7-3, with 7 bases matching TRBD2. Trimming cost V 2 bases and J 7 bases; bases outside gene matches: 8. The CDR3 is made up of 15 amino acids. Germline V lookup: CDR1 SGHTA, CDR2 FQGTGA. CDR3 amino acids: CASSLGGSLSNEQFF. The CDR3 DNA follows: TGTGCCAGCAGCTTAGGCGGGAGTTTGAGTAATGAGCAGTTCTTC.

The chain joins TRBV15 to TRBJ2-2; 7 bases agree with TRBD1. Per the germline V gene, CDR1 is LNHNV and CDR2 is YYDKDF (reference sequence). The trim removed 0 bases at V and 6 bases at J, leaving 4 bases unmatched. This CDR3 is built from 15 residues. For the CDR3, the DNA is TGTGCCACCAGCAGAGATGTACAGGGGTCCGGGGAGCTGTTTTTT. Amino acid sequence: CATSRDVQGSGELFF.

V is TRBV6-5 and J is TRBJ2-3; D perhaps matches TRBD2 (6 bases). Germline CDR1 MNHEY, CDR2 SVGAGI. V was shortened by 6 bases and J by 2 bases, with 15 bases between the two germline ends. The CDR3 totals 15 residues. CDR3 bases: TGTGCCAGCAGCCGTCTACTAGCATTCACAGATACGCAGTATTTT. Translating gives CASSRLLAFTDTQYF.